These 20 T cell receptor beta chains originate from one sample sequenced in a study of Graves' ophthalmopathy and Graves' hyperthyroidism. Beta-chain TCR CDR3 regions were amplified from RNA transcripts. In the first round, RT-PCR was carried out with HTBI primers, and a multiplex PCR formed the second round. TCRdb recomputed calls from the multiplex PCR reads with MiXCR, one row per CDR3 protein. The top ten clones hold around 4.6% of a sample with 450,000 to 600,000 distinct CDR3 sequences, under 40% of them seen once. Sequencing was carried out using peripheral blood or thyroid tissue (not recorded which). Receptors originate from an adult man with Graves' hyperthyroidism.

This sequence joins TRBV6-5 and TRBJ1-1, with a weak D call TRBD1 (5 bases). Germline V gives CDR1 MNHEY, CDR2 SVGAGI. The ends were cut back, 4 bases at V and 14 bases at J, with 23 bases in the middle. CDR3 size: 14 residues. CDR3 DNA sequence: TGTGCCAGCAGTTCCGGGGCGTTCGGGCGTGAGCAGTTCTTT. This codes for CASSSGAFGREQFF.

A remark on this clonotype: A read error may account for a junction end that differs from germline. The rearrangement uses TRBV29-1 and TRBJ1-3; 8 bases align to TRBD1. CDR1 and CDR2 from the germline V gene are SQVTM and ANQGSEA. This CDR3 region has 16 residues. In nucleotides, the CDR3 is TGCAGCGTTGAGTTGAACAGGGGGGGATCCGGAAACACCACATATTTT. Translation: CSVELNRGGSGNTTYF.

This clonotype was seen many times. The CDR3 DNA sequence: TGCGCCAGCAGTGAGGATAGCGACGAGCAGTACTTC. This translates into CASSEDSDEQYF. The chain links TRBV10-2 to TRBJ2-7; a possible D gene is TRBD2 (5 bases). CDR3 size: 12 residues. The V gene's germline CDR1 is WSHSY and CDR2 SAAADI. Trimming took off 2 bases at V and 5 bases at J, with 7 bases between the two ends.

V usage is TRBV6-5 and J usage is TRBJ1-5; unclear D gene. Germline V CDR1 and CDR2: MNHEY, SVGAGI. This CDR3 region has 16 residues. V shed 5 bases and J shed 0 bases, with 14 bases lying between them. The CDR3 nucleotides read TGTGCCAGCAGTGCCGGTTTGGGGTTTAGCAATCAGCCCCAGCATTTT. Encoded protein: CASSAGLGFSNQPQHF.

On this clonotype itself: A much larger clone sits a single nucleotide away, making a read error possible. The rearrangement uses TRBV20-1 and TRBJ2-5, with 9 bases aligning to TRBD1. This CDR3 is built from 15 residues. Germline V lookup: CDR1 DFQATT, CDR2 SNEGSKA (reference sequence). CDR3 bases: TGCGGTGCTAGAGATCGTACAGGGGGCGCGAAGACCCAGTACTTC. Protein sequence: CGARDRTGGAKTQYF.

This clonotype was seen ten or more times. CDR3 amino acids: CSAGTSGARQETQYF. CDR3 DNA: TGCAGTGCAGGGACTAGCGGGGCGCGACAAGAGACCCAGTACTTC. The rearrangement links TRBV20-1 to TRBJ2-5; TRBD2 agrees at 13 bases. This CDR3 is built from 15 residues. Germline CDR1 reads DFQATT; CDR2 reads SNEGSKA (reference sequence). V lost 6 bases to trimming and J lost 2 bases; unmatched junction nucleotides: 6.

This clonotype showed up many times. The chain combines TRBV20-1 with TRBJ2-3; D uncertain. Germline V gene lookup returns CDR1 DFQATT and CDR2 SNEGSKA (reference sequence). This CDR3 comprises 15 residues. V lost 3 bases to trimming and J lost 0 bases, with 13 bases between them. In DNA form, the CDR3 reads TGCAGTGCTAGCACACAAATTGGTAGCACAGATACGCAGTATTTT. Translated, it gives CSASTQIGSTDTQYF.

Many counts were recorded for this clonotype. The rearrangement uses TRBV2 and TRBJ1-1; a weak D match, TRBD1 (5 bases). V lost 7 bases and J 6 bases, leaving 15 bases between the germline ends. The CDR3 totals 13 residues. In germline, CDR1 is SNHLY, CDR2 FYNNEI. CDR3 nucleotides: TGTGCCAGCACGGAAGTATGGGGGGCTGAAGCTTTCTTT. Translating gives CASTEVWGAEAFF.

In DNA, the CDR3 is TGTGCCAGCGGGGGGGGCGGTGGCTACACCTTC. Its protein is CASGGGGGYTF. The chain carries TRBV12-3 or TRBV12-4 and TRBJ1-2; perhaps TRBD1 as D (6 bases). This CDR3 comprises 11 residues. V lost 8 bases to trimming and J lost 7 bases, with 11 bases between them.

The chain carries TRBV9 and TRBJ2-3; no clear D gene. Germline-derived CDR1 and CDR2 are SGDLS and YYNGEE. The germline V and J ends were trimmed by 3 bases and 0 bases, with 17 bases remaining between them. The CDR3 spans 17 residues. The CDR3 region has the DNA TGTGCCAGCAGCGGGCCCTCGCGGTACTCTAGCACAGATACGCAGTATTTT. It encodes CASSGPSRYSSTDTQYF.

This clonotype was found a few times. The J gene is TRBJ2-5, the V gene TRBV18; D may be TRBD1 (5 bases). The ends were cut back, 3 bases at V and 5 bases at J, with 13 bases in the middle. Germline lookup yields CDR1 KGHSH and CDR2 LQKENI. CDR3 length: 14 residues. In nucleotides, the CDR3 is TGTGCCAGCTCACCCAGGGTTGATATGGAGACCCAGTACTTC. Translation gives CASSPRVDMETQYF.

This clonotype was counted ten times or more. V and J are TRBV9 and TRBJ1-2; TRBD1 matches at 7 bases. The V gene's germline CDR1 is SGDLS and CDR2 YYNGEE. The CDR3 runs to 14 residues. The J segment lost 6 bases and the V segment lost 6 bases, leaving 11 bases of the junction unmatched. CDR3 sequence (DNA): TGTGCCAGCAACACAGGGGACGGACATCATGGCTACACCTTC. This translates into CASNTGDGHHGYTF.

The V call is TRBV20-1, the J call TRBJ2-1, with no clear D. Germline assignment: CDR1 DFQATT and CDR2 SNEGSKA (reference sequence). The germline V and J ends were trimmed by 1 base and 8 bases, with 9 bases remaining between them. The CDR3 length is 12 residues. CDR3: CSARGAFDEQFF. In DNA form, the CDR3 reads TGCAGTGCTAGAGGTGCCTTCGATGAGCAGTTCTTC.

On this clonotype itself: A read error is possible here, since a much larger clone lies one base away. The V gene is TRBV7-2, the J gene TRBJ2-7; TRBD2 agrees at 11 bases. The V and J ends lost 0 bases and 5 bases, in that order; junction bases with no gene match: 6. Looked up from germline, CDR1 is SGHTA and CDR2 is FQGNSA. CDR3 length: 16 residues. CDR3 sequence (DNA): TGTGCCAGCAGCTTAGCCCTAGCGGGGGGAAAGGACGAGCAGTACTTC. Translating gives CASSLALAGGKDEQYF.

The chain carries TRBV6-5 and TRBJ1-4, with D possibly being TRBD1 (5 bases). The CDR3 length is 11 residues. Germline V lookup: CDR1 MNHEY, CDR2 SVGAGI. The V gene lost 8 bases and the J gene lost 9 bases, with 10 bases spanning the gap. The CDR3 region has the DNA TGTGCCAGCTCGAGGACAAAAAAACTGTTTTTT. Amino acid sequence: CASSRTKKLFF.

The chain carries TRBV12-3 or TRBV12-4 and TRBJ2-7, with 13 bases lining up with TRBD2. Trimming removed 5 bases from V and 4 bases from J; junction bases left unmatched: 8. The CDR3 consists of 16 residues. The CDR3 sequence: CASSPGTSGMSYEQYF. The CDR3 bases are TGTGCCAGCAGTCCGGGGACTAGCGGGATGTCGTACGAGCAGTACTTC.

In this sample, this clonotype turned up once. CDR3 nucleotide sequence: TGTGCCAGCAGTGACTCCTGGTCAGGCCTATACAATGAGCAGTTCTTC. It is translated as CASSDSWSGLYNEQFF. The rearrangement uses TRBV2 and TRBJ2-1; the D is unclear. Germline CDR1 and CDR2: SNHLY and FYNNEI. V was cut by 3 bases and J by 4 bases, with 16 bases left in between. The CDR3 covers 16 residues.

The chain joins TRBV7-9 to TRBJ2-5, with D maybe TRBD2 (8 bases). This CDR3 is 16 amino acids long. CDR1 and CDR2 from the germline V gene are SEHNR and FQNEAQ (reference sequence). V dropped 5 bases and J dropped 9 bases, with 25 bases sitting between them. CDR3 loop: CASSGGAGAWQGAQYF. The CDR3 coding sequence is TGTGCCAGCAGCGGGGGAGCGGGGGCCTGGCAGGGGGCCCAGTACTTC.

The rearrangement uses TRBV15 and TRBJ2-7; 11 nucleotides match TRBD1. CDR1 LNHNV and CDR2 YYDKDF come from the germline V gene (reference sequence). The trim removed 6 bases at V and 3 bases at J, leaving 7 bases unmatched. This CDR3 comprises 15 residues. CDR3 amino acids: CATSPRDRGGYEQYF. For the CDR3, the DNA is TGTGCCACCAGTCCCCGGGACAGGGGGGGCTACGAGCAGTACTTC.

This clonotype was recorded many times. The chain's CDR3 is CASSLGRGRGRREDYGYTF. As DNA, the CDR3 is TGTGCCAGCAGCTTAGGGCGAGGTCGAGGGCGCCGCGAGGACTATGGCTACACCTTC. The genes are TRBV7-9 and TRBJ1-2; D not resolved. Trimming took off 1 base at V and 3 bases at J, with 24 bases between the two ends. The V gene's germline CDR1 is SEHNR and CDR2 FQNEAQ (reference sequence). The length of the CDR3 is 19 residues.